The 25 T cell receptor beta chains below come from one sample, sequenced in a study of T-cell reconstitution after alpha-beta-depleted transplantation in children. A library of TCRbeta sequences, prepared with unique molecular identifiers, was generated. TCRdb reprocessed the PCR reads with MiXCR, giving one entry per CDR3 protein. The table has just under 250,000 distinct CDR3 sequences, more than 20% seen once. Sequenced here: PBMCs, sampled before TCRalphabeta/CD19-depleted stem cell transplant. These receptors were collected from a girl aged 2 to 9 with Fanconi anemia, due to receive a stem cell transplant.

The CDR3 protein is CASSPVPSGSSYNEQFF. The DNA of the CDR3 is TGTGCCAGCAGCCCCGTCCCTAGCGGGAGCTCCTACAATGAGCAGTTCTTC. The chain is built from TRBV7-7 and TRBJ2-1; 10 bases fit TRBD2. Per the germline V gene, CDR1 is SSHAT and CDR2 is FNYEAQ (reference sequence). J lost 0 bases, V lost 5 bases, and 7 bases had no gene match. CDR3 length: 17 residues.

The chain combines TRBV7-9 with TRBJ2-5, with D possibly being TRBD2 (6 bases). CDR3 size: 13 residues. CDR1 SEHNR and CDR2 FQNEAQ come from the germline V gene (reference sequence). Trimming pared 4 bases from V and 2 bases from J, leaving 8 bases between. The CDR3 DNA is TGTGCCAGCAGCTACCTAGCGCAAGAGACCCAGTACTTC. Encoded protein: CASSYLAQETQYF.

This clonotype has only a few counts. The chain employs TRBV29-1 and TRBJ2-1; 7 bases align to TRBD1. The trim removed 7 bases at V and 8 bases at J, leaving 11 bases unmatched. Looked up from germline, CDR1 is SQVTM and CDR2 is ANQGSEA. The CDR3 covers 13 residues. The CDR3 region has the DNA TGCAGCGCCCCGGGACAGTTTGTAGATGAGCAGTTCTTC. It specifies CSAPGQFVDEQFF.

The chain is built from TRBV5-1 and TRBJ2-7, with 8 bases that match TRBD1. The junction had 4 bases not matched to a gene; V was cut back by 1 base and J by 1 base. Germline V gene data show CDR1 as SGHRS and CDR2 as YFSETQ. This CDR3 is built from 15 residues. CDR3 amino acids: CASSLRTGRSYEQYF. CDR3 in DNA: TGCGCCAGCAGCTTGAGGACAGGGAGGTCCTACGAGCAGTACTTC.

Ten or more counts support this clonotype. The J gene is TRBJ2-3, the V gene TRBV5-1, with D tentatively TRBD2 (5 bases). This CDR3 comprises 14 residues. V lost 0 bases to trimming and J lost 2 bases, with 7 bases between them. Germline V lookup: CDR1 SGHRS, CDR2 YFSETQ. The CDR3 nucleotides read TGCGCCAGCAGCTTGGCGCGGGTCACAGATACGCAGTATTTT. It encodes CASSLARVTDTQYF.

This clonotype came up a few times. The V gene is TRBV29-1, the J gene TRBJ2-3; D not resolved. The CDR3 has 11 amino acids. V lost 8 bases, J lost 6 bases, and 12 bases lay in between. CDR1 SQVTM and CDR2 ANQGSEA come from the germline V gene. The CDR3 DNA follows: TGCAGCACTACTTTCGGGGATACGCAGTATTTT. Protein: CSTTFGDTQYF.

In this sample, this clonotype turned up many times. The chain employs TRBV29-1 and TRBJ2-3; no clear D gene. The CDR3 has 12 amino acids. V gave up 4 bases and J gave up 4 bases, with 9 bases separating them. The germline V gene encodes CDR1 SQVTM and CDR2 ANQGSEA. The CDR3 nucleotides are TGCAGCGTTGTAGGGCAGTCAGATACGCAGTATTTT. Its protein is CSVVGQSDTQYF.

The V gene is TRBV4-2, the J gene TRBJ2-2; 8 nucleotides match TRBD2. Unmatched junction bases numbered 9, after V lost 2 bases and J lost 7 bases. The CDR3 contains 16 residues. CDR1 and CDR2 (germline): LGHNA, YNFKEQ. The CDR3 DNA sequence: TGTGCCAGCAGCCAATGGAGCGGGAGAGGTCACGGGGAGCTGTTTTTT. This gives the protein CASSQWSGRGHGELFF.

The table lists this clonotype with many counts. The chain carries TRBV5-1 and TRBJ2-1; D uncertain. Germline CDR1 is SGHRS and CDR2 is YFSETQ. V gave up 2 bases and J gave up 1 base, with 19 bases separating them. The CDR3 loop spans 18 amino acids. CDR3 amino acids: CASSFPTSKVRSYNEQFF. CDR3 bases: TGCGCCAGCAGCTTCCCTACGAGTAAAGTAAGATCCTACAATGAGCAGTTCTTC.

In its sample, this clonotype was seen many times. The chain uses TRBV20-1 and TRBJ2-4; TRBD1 might be the D (7 bases). This CDR3 spans 14 amino acids. Looked up from germline, CDR1 is DFQATT and CDR2 is SNEGSKA (reference sequence). Written as DNA, the CDR3 is TGCAGCCAACCAGGGGGGCCCAACAAAAACATTCAGTACTTC. This sequence encodes CSQPGGPNKNIQYF.

This clonotype was observed a few times. The chain recombines TRBV11-2 with TRBJ2-7; TRBD2 matches 12 bases. Germline CDR1 reads SGHAT; CDR2 reads FQNNGV. The CDR3 consists of 19 residues. V lost 1 base, J lost 1 base, and 11 bases stayed unmatched. The CDR3 sequence is CASSLVEGLAGKMSYEQYF. The CDR3 nucleotides are TGTGCCAGCAGCTTAGTAGAAGGACTAGCGGGGAAAATGTCCTACGAGCAGTACTTC.

The chain employs TRBV18 and TRBJ2-3; 9 bases fit TRBD1. J lost 5 bases, V lost 6 bases, and 3 bases had no gene match. Germline assignment: CDR1 KGHSH and CDR2 LQKENI. The CDR3 extends over 13 amino acids. The CDR3 DNA reads TGTGCCAGCTCCCGGACAGGGGTAGATACGCAGTATTTT. Translation gives CASSRTGVDTQYF.

In this sample, this clonotype turned up many times. The chain couples TRBV29-1 to TRBJ2-5; 7 bases line up with TRBD1. The junction had 3 bases not matched to a gene; V was cut back by 4 bases and J by 1 base. The CDR3 is made up of 13 amino acids. CDR1 and CDR2 from the germline V gene are SQVTM and ANQGSEA. CDR3 protein: CSVATGTQETQYF. The CDR3 DNA is TGCAGCGTTGCGACAGGGACCCAAGAGACCCAGTACTTC.

The chain carries TRBV29-1 and TRBJ2-7, with unresolved D. The length of the CDR3 is 12 residues. V dropped 5 bases and J dropped 7 bases, with 15 bases sitting between them. CDR1 SQVTM and CDR2 ANQGSEA come from the germline V gene. The CDR3 DNA reads TGCAGCGTTATTTTCACGCCGCGGGAGCAGTACTTC. Translated, it gives CSVIFTPREQYF.

In this sample, this clonotype turned up a few times. The chain employs TRBV21-1 and TRBJ2-2. TRBV21-1 is annotated as a pseudogene. The CDR3 length is 13 residues. CDR3: CASSRHFTGELFF. The DNA of the CDR3 is TGTGCCAGCAGCAGGCACTTTACCGGGGAGCTGTTTTTT.

V is TRBV18 and J is TRBJ2-7; tentatively, D is TRBD1 (5 bases). Trimming took 5 bases from V and 0 from J, leaving 8 bases between them. CDR1 and CDR2 (germline): KGHSH, LQKENI. This CDR3 has 13 amino acids. In DNA form, the CDR3 reads TGTGCCAGCTCAGTGACAGACTCCTACGAGCAGTACTTC. Protein product: CASSVTDSYEQYF.

This clonotype turned up a few times. The V and J genes are TRBV12-3 or TRBV12-4 and TRBJ2-7, with no clear D. The CDR3 totals 13 residues. Trimming pared 4 bases from V and 2 bases from J, leaving 9 bases between. The CDR3 loop is CASSSYPAYEQYF. CDR3 nucleotide sequence: TGTGCCAGCAGTTCCTATCCAGCCTACGAGCAGTACTTC.

V is TRBV4-2 and J is TRBJ2-7; 8 bases match TRBD2. The V and J ends lost 0 bases and 5 bases, in that order; junction bases with no gene match: 6. This CDR3 is 15 amino acids long. CDR1 is LGHNA, CDR2 YNFKEQ, per germline. DNA of the CDR3: TGTGCCAGCAGCCAAGATTTCCCGGGACTAGACGAGCAGTACTTC. This gives the protein CASSQDFPGLDEQYF.

This clonotype occurred a few times. The rearrangement joins TRBV3-1 to TRBJ1-1, with D perhaps matching TRBD1 (6 bases). Trimming stripped 0 bases from V and 8 bases from J, with 10 bases between. The germline V gene has CDR1 LGHDT and CDR2 YNNKEL (reference sequence). This CDR3 comprises 13 residues. The CDR3 bases are TGTGCCAGCAGCCAAGACGGGGGCCCAGAAGCTTTCTTT. This gives the protein CASSQDGGPEAFF.

This clonotype was counted a few times. The chain links TRBV6-6 to TRBJ1-4; D remains ambiguous. The ends were cut back, 5 bases at V and 7 bases at J, with 11 bases in the middle. This CDR3 is 13 amino acids long. Germline values: CDR1 MNHNY, CDR2 SVGAGI (reference sequence). The CDR3 nucleotides are TGTGCCAGCAGTGCGAGAGGGAGTGAAAAACTGTTTTTT. Amino acids: CASSARGSEKLFF.

This sequence joins TRBV6-5 and TRBJ2-3; 7 nucleotides match TRBD1. Germline V CDR1 and CDR2: MNHEY, SVGAGI. The J segment lost 2 bases and the V segment lost 2 bases, leaving 7 bases of the junction unmatched. This CDR3 contains 16 residues. The CDR3 sequence is CASSYTGQTITDTQYF. In nucleotides, the CDR3 is TGTGCCAGCAGTTACACGGGACAGACAATCACAGATACGCAGTATTTT.

This clonotype was found many times. The V call is TRBV29-1, the J call TRBJ2-7; 8 bases match TRBD1. Germline loops: CDR1 SQVTM, CDR2 ANQGSEA. After removal of 7 bases from V and 1 base from J, the junction contained 9 bases not matched to a gene. The CDR3 sequence is 14 residues long. CDR3 amino acids: CSGGNTGGSYEQYF. CDR3 nucleotides: TGCAGCGGGGGAAATACAGGGGGGTCCTACGAGCAGTACTTC.

This clonotype has only a few counts. The CDR3 loop is CSAIRTVQETQYF. The CDR3 DNA is TGCAGTGCAATAAGGACGGTCCAAGAGACCCAGTACTTC. This chain connects TRBV20-1 to TRBJ2-5, with D unclear. Trimming shortened V by 6 bases and J by 1 base, and 12 bases separated the two germline ends. The CDR3 runs 13 residues. Germline-derived CDR1 and CDR2 are DFQATT and SNEGSKA (reference sequence).

This clonotype occurred once. The chain employs TRBV18 and TRBJ2-1; 9 bases align to TRBD1. CDR3 length equals 16 residues. V shed 5 bases and J 5 bases; nucleotides not matched to a gene: 10. CDR1 and CDR2 from the germline V gene are KGHSH and LQKENI. The CDR3 protein is CASSAPGTGRHNEQFF. The CDR3 DNA is TGTGCCAGCTCAGCGCCCGGGACAGGGAGACACAATGAGCAGTTCTTC.

This clonotype was seen a handful of times. The CDR3 DNA reads TGCAGCGGAGACCATAGTACAATCAATGAGCAGTTCTTC. This sequence encodes CSGDHSTINEQFF. The chain recombines TRBV20-1 with TRBJ2-1; D not resolved. Germline CDR1 DFQATT, CDR2 SNEGSKA (reference sequence). This CDR3 is 13 amino acids long.